This T cell receptor (beta chain) was sequenced for a study of blood T cell repertoires in COVID-19. Germline V lookup: CDR1 LNHDA, CDR2 SQIVND (reference sequence). The CDR3 length is 16 residues. V trimming: 7 bases; J trimming: 0 bases; junction bases outside the gene matches: 9. TCRdb's table, derived via immunoSEQ multiplex PCR, lists solely in-frame clones and lacks some. The sample has fewer than 200,000 clones, around 80% seen once. The TCR originated in a woman aged 45-59 years in a cohort exposed to, infected with or recovered from COVID-19 (not recorded which). The chain employs TRBV19 and TRBJ2-1; 7 bases agree with TRBD2. Sequences were obtained from PBMCs or T cells enriched from blood (not recorded which). The CDR3 reads CASNKRGGSSYNEQFF. CDR3 DNA: TGTGCCAGTAACAAGCGGGGTGGGAGCTCCTACAATGAGCAGTTCTTC.